Presented here are 17 T cell receptor beta chains from one specimen sequenced in a study of cytomegalovirus exposure and HLA in healthy donors. PCR involved 60 Vbeta and 13 Jbeta primers. The data were produced by immunoSEQ multiplex PCR, yet TCRdb's version contains in-frame clones alone and is incomplete. The table lists about 170,000 clones, more than 70% of them singletons. Source material: PBMCs. These receptors were collected from a male donor in good health and CMV-seronegative.

V gene TRBV6-4 combines with J gene TRBJ2-7, with 7 bases lining up with TRBD1. The germline CDR1 and CDR2 sequences are MRHNA and SNTAGT. This CDR3 contains 15 residues. Trimming at V came to 4 bases and at J to 3 bases, leaving 9 bases not matched to a gene. The CDR3 nucleotides are TGTGCCAGCAGTGTGGAGTTAGGGGGCGACTACGAGCAGTACTTC. This translates into CASSVELGGDYEQYF.

The gene calls are TRBV19 and TRBJ2-7, with TRBD1 as a possible D gene (6 bases). The CDR3 has 15 residues. CDR1 LNHDA and CDR2 SQIVND come from the germline V gene (reference sequence). The ends were cut back, 3 bases at V and 2 bases at J, with 14 bases in the middle. CDR3 sequence reads: CASSIPGTRPYEQYF. CDR3 nucleotide sequence: TGTGCCAGTAGTATTCCAGGGACACGGCCCTACGAGCAGTACTTC.

This clone was seen a handful of times. The chain carries TRBV28 and TRBJ1-2, with 8 bases matching TRBD1. From germline, CDR1 is MDHEN and CDR2 SYDVKM. The length of the CDR3 is 13 residues. Trimming at V came to 6 bases and at J to 8 bases, leaving 8 bases not matched to a gene. CDR3 coding DNA: TGTGCCAGCAGCTCGGGACAGGCGGGGGGCTACACCTTC. Protein sequence: CASSSGQAGGYTF.

V and J are TRBV5-1 and TRBJ2-1; TRBD1 agrees at 7 bases. The CDR3 is 14 residues long. CDR1 is SGHRS and CDR2 is YFSETQ in the germline V gene. J lost 9 bases, V lost 4 bases, and 10 bases had no gene match. The CDR3 is CASSPGDSRGEQFF. In nucleotides, the CDR3 is TGCGCCAGCAGCCCCGGGGACAGTAGGGGTGAGCAGTTCTTC.

V is TRBV6-6 and J is TRBJ2-1, with 11 positions matching TRBD1. The CDR3 sequence is 15 residues long. CDR1 and CDR2 from the germline V gene are MNHNY and SVGAGI (reference sequence). Trimming at V came to 2 bases and at J to 7 bases, leaving 4 bases not matched to a gene. In DNA form, the CDR3 reads TGTGCCAGCAGTTACGGGACAGGGGGGAGTAATGAGCAGTTCTTC. Amino acid sequence: CASSYGTGGSNEQFF.

This clone has just one count. A junction boundary mismatches the germline segment, possibly from a read error. V gene TRBV7-3 combines with J gene TRBJ2-3; weak D call: TRBD2 (6 bases). CDR1 SGHTA and CDR2 FQGTGA come from the germline V gene. The CDR3 has 17 amino acids. In DNA form, the CDR3 reads TGTGCCAGCAGCCCGGGGGTTGGGGTCAGTGGCACAGATACGCGGTATTTT. Amino acids: CASSPGVGVSGTDTRYF. Drawing the rest from reference TRBV7-3 and TRBJ2-3, the complete variable domain is GAGVSQTPSNKVTEKGKYVELRCDPISGHTALYWYRQSLGQGPEFLIYFQGTGAADDSGLPNDRFFAVRPEGSVSTLKIQRTERGDSAVYLCASSPGVGVSGTDTRYFGPGTRLTVL.

The chain links TRBV7-9 to TRBJ2-1; TRBD2 matches 9 bases. Germline V gene data show CDR1 as SEHNR and CDR2 as FQNEAQ (reference sequence). The ends lost 6 bases at V and 9 bases at J; junction bases unmatched: 12. The CDR3 is 15 amino acids. The CDR3 nucleotides are TGTGCCAGCAGGACTGCGGGAGGGCCGTTCGGTGAGCAGTTCTTC. Protein product: CASRTAGGPFGEQFF.

Of note for this clone: One end of the junction fails to match germline, which may point to a read error. This chain joins TRBV2 and TRBJ1-2; the D is unclear. This CDR3 region has 12 residues. The germline gives CDR1 SNHLY, CDR2 FYNNEI. CDR3 sequence: CASSEARPLVSF. CDR3 nucleotides: TGTGCCAGCAGTGAAGCGCGTCCCCTGGTCTCGTTC.

V and J are TRBV19 and TRBJ1-4; 8 bases are a match to TRBD1. The CDR3 is 14 amino acids. The ends lost 5 bases at V and 7 bases at J; junction bases unmatched: 6. CDR1 and CDR2 (germline): LNHDA, SQIVND (reference sequence). In DNA form, the CDR3 reads TGTGCCAGTAGTGGAGACAGGGGAGGTGAAAAACTGTTTTTT. Its translation is CASSGDRGGEKLFF. The complete variable domain, with remaining parts taken from reference TRBV19 and TRBJ1-4, reads DGGITQSPKYLFRKEGQNVTLSCEQNLNHDAMYWYRQDPGQGLRLIYYSQIVNDFQKGDIAEGYSVSREKKESFPLTVTSAQKNPTAFYLCASSGDRGGEKLFFGSGTQLSVL.

The rearrangement links TRBV6-6 to TRBJ2-5; 9 nucleotides match TRBD1. CDR3 length: 14 residues. V shed 2 bases and J 4 bases; nucleotides not matched to a gene: 2. The germline gives CDR1 MNHNY, CDR2 SVGAGI (reference sequence). This chain's CDR3 is CASSYTGGGETQYF. Written as DNA, the CDR3 is TGTGCCAGCAGTTACACAGGGGGCGGAGAGACCCAGTACTTC.

The chain recombines TRBV7-8 with TRBJ2-1, with 8 positions matching TRBD2. With V trimmed by 2 bases and J by 6 bases, 6 bases remained unmatched. From germline, CDR1 is SGHVS and CDR2 FQNEAQ. The CDR3 length is 15 residues. CDR3 nucleotides: TGTGCCAGCAGCTTATTCGGCGGGGGGTTCAATGAGCAGTTCTTC. Its protein is CASSLFGGGFNEQFF.

This chain links TRBV28 with TRBJ2-5, with a possible D match to TRBD1 (6 bases). The CDR3 contains 16 residues. V was trimmed by 3 bases and J by 5 bases, leaving 19 bases between them. Germline-derived CDR1 and CDR2 are MDHEN and SYDVKM. The CDR3 loop is CASSFLAGALTETQYF. The CDR3 DNA sequence: TGTGCCAGCAGTTTCTTGGCAGGGGCCCTGACGGAGACCCAGTACTTC.

The V gene is TRBV5-8, the J gene TRBJ2-3, with D possibly TRBD2 on 7 matching bases. The CDR3 has 14 residues. Per germline, CDR1 SGHTS and CDR2 YDEGEE. V was cut by 4 bases and J by 5 bases, with 14 bases left in between. CDR3 DNA sequence: TGTGCCAGCAGCGTTCAGGGGACTAAAGATACGCAGTATTTT. Amino acids: CASSVQGTKDTQYF.

The chain recombines TRBV28 with TRBJ1-3, with D perhaps TRBD1 (6 bases). Germline CDR1 reads MDHEN; CDR2 reads SYDVKM. Trimming cost V 6 bases and J 4 bases, with 10 bases left between them. The CDR3 runs to 13 residues. Here the CDR3 DNA reads TGTGCCAGCAGATTGGACAGAGGAAACACCATATATTTT. Its translation is CASRLDRGNTIYF. Full variable domain (remainder filled in from reference TRBV28 and TRBJ1-3): DVKVTQSSRYLVKRTGEKVFLECVQDMDHENMFWYRQDPGLGLRLIYFSYDVKMKEKGDIPEGYSVSREKKERFSLILESASTNQTSMYLCASRLDRGNTIYFGEGSWLTVV.

The CDR3 region has the DNA TGTGCCAGCAGCCGGGAAGGGGGATCCTACAATGAGCAGTTCTTC. This translates into CASSREGGSYNEQFF. The chain employs TRBV7-2 and TRBJ2-1; a possible D gene is TRBD1 (6 bases). The V gene lost 5 bases and the J gene lost 1 base, with 12 bases spanning the gap. There are 15 residues in the CDR3. CDR1 SGHTA and CDR2 FQGNSA come from the germline V gene.

A note on this clone: At one end, the junction sequence differs from germline, possibly due to a read error. The rearrangement joins TRBV5-5 to TRBJ2-7; TRBD2 agrees at 9 bases. Germline CDR1 reads SGHKS; CDR2 reads YYEKEE (reference sequence). This CDR3 is 14 amino acids long. As DNA, the CDR3 is TGTGCCAGCAGCTTGGTGGACCTAGCGGGGAAACACCTTTTC. Translated, it gives CASSLVDLAGKHLF. The entire variable domain, with the rest obtained from reference TRBV5-5 and TRBJ2-7, is as follows: DAGVTQSPTHLIKTRGQQVTLRCSPISGHKSVSWYQQVLGQGPQFIFQYYEKEERGRGNFPDRFSARQFPNYSSELNVNALLLGDSALYLCASSLVDLAGKHLFGPGTRLTVT.

V usage is TRBV18 and J usage is TRBJ1-1; D ambiguous. This CDR3 spans 16 amino acids. Germline CDR1 KGHSH, CDR2 LQKENI. The germline V and J ends were trimmed by 0 bases and 4 bases, with 15 bases remaining between them. In DNA form, the CDR3 reads TGTGCCAGCTCACCACCTGTCATCAGTGGCGGCACTGAAGCTTTCTTT. Translating gives CASSPPVISGGTEAFF. Full variable domain (rest looked up from reference TRBV18 and TRBJ1-1): NAGVMQNPRHLVRRRGQEARLRCSPMKGHSHVYWYRQLPEEGLKFMVYLQKENIIDESGMPKERFSAEFPKEGPSILRIQQVVRGDSAAYFCASSPPVISGGTEAFFGQGTRLTVV.